This T cell receptor beta chain was identified in a study of T cell responses to AZD1222 COVID-19 vaccine. Note on this clone: As yet, its antigen is unknown.

Trimming took off 7 bases at V and 7 bases at J, with 15 bases between the two ends. The CDR3 covers 13 residues. Overall study findings and caveats: Among the donors, most were white British and more were female, and clonal diversity was possibly underestimated.

Sequencing used immunoSEQ multiplex PCR; TCRdb keeps in-frame clones, though not all of them. The table has approximately 140,000 clones, 90% to 95% seen once. V gene TRBV12-3 or TRBV12-4 combines with J gene TRBJ2-3; weak D call: TRBD2 (5 bases). The receptor was isolated from an adult in good health. The material was peripheral blood, obtained on day 0 of AZD1222 vaccination. CDR3 sequence: CASTPGNGNTQYF. The CDR3 DNA sequence: TGTGCCAGCACCCCGGGGAACGGCAATACGCAGTATTTT.